The rows below give T cell receptor beta chains drawn from one sample of a study of early T cells in non-severe SARS-CoV-2 infection. TCRdb used MiXCR to reprocess the 5' RACE reads, holding one entry per CDR3 protein. Among fewer than 70,000 distinct CDR3 sequences listed, roughly 4.8% were seen once. Sequenced here: whole blood, sampled at baseline. The receptors were sampled from an adult who was a healthcare worker with PCR-confirmed SARS-CoV-2 infection or an uninfected control (not recorded which). The donor label of this sample is uncertain. CDR3s include the opening cysteine and the closing phenylalanine or tryptophan. Each record gives: clone size, D gene, V gene, J gene, CDR3 length, CDR3 protein, CDR3 DNA. The D gene is left open where the match is weak. Where a row states a size, it is once, few, many or the class of an expanded clone; other rows omit it.

-	-	TRBV9	TRBJ1-2	14	CASSVAGANYGYTF	TGTGCCAGCAGCGTAGCAGGGGCAAACTATGGCTACACCTTC
many	-	TRBV28	TRBJ2-7	12	CASSFQSYEQYF	TGTGCCAGCAGTTTCCAGTCCTACGAGCAGTACTTC
many	-	TRBV4-3	TRBJ2-4	18	CASSQDAPTGASKNIQYF	TGCGCCAGCAGCCAAGATGCTCCCACTGGGGCTTCCAAAAACATTCAGTACTTC
many	TRBD1	TRBV19	TRBJ1-2	15	CASSPGDRVLSGYTF	TGTGCCAGTAGCCCAGGGGACAGGGTATTAAGTGGCTACACCTTC
many	TRBD1	TRBV20-1	TRBJ1-6	14	CSTKLGTDNSPLHF	TGCAGTACCAAATTAGGGACAGATAATTCACCCCTCCACTTT
few	TRBD1	TRBV5-6	TRBJ2-6	17	CASSSGQGISGANVLTF	TGTGCCAGCAGCTCGGGACAGGGCATCTCTGGGGCCAACGTCCTGACTTTC
many	TRBD2	TRBV20-1	TRBJ2-6	16	CSAGGLAGTGANVLTF	TGCAGTGCTGGAGGCCTAGCGGGGACCGGGGCCAACGTCCTGACTTTC
few	-	TRBV6-5	TRBJ1-1	13	CASTSRTNTEAFF	TGTGCCAGCACCTCGCGGACAAACACTGAAGCTTTCTTT
-	-	TRBV10-2	TRBJ2-1	16	CASSTERGNSYNEQFF	TGCGCCAGCAGCACAGAGAGGGGTAATTCCTACAATGAGCAGTTCTTC
-	TRBD2	TRBV28	TRBJ2-2	14	CAIASGGDTGELFF	TGTGCCATCGCTAGCGGGGGGGACACCGGGGAGCTGTTTTTT
many	-	TRBV5-5	TRBJ2-5	14	CASSLGGYQETQYF	TGTGCCAGCAGCTTGGGGGGTTACCAAGAGACCCAGTACTTC
-	-	TRBV29-1	TRBJ2-2	14	CSATIGVNTGELFF	TGCAGCGCAACTATCGGGGTGAACACCGGGGAGCTGTTTTTT
many	TRBD1	TRBV25-1	TRBJ1-3	16	CASSPNRGTPGNTIYF	TGTGCCAGCAGTCCTAACAGGGGAACCCCTGGAAACACCATATATTTT
many	-	TRBV7-9	TRBJ1-5	18	CASSLGGWDTYSNQPQHF	TGTGCCAGCAGCTTAGGGGGATGGGACACTTATAGCAATCAGCCCCAGCATTTT
-	TRBD1	TRBV28	TRBJ2-5	17	CASSTMGKGQGGETQYF	TGTGCCAGCAGTACTATGGGGAAGGGACAGGGAGGTGAGACCCAGTACTTC
-	TRBD1	TRBV27	TRBJ2-5	15	CASSMTGARRETQYF	TGTGCCAGCAGTATGACAGGGGCCCGTCGAGAGACCCAGTACTTC
few	TRBD1	TRBV4-3	TRBJ1-5	15	CASSQGGQGNQPQHF	TGCGCCAGCAGCCAAGGCGGACAGGGAAATCAGCCCCAGCATTTT
many	TRBD1	TRBV10-2	TRBJ1-5	15	CASRLTGASNQPQHF	TGCGCCAGCAGATTGACAGGGGCAAGCAATCAGCCCCAGCATTTT
few	TRBD2	TRBV13	TRBJ2-5	15	CASSFGAGGVQTQYF	TGTGCCAGCAGCTTTGGAGCGGGGGGCGTCCAGACCCAGTACTTC
many	-	TRBV5-6	TRBJ1-5	16	CASSLQTAISNQPQHF	TGTGCCAGCAGTCTCCAGACAGCTATATCCAATCAGCCCCAGCATTTT
many	-	TRBV10-2	TRBJ1-1	14	CASSRGAQGGEAFF	TGCGCCAGCAGCAGGGGAGCACAAGGGGGTGAAGCTTTCTTT
few	TRBD1	TRBV2	TRBJ2-1	15	CASGLQGVSYNEQFF	TGTGCCAGCGGGCTACAGGGGGTCTCCTACAATGAGCAGTTCTTC
many	-	TRBV6-1	TRBJ2-1	15	CASSEESWAQAEQFF	TGTGCCAGCAGTGAAGAGTCGTGGGCCCAGGCTGAGCAGTTCTTC
few	-	TRBV5-1	TRBJ2-3	14	CASSLEEYTDTQYF	TGCGCCAGCAGCTTGGAAGAATACACAGATACGCAGTATTTT
few	TRBD1	TRBV14	TRBJ2-1	16	CASRPTTGAVYNEQFF	TGTGCCAGCAGACCGACGACAGGGGCCGTCTACAATGAGCAGTTCTTC
few	-	TRBV7-7	TRBJ2-3	13	CASSLLRTDTQYF	TGTGCTAGCAGCTTACTGCGCACAGATACGCAGTATTTT
many	-	TRBV13	TRBJ2-2	13	CATTPGFTGELFF	TGTGCCACCACCCCAGGGTTCACCGGGGAGCTGTTTTTT